The entry below gives a single T cell receptor (beta chain) sequence along with its context. These data originate in a study of CD8+ T cells in alopecia areata. Germline V CDR1 and CDR2: SGHDT, YYEEEE. This CDR3 is 14 amino acids long. The junction had 3 bases not matched to a gene; V was cut back by 3 bases and J by 3 bases. RNA was extracted and reverse transcribed into cDNA as the sequencing template. Method: immunoSEQ multiplex PCR; TCRdb's copy keeps in-frame clones and lacks some. The sample holds about 87,000 clones; about two thirds are singletons and the top ten take roughly 17%. Treatment in this sample: oral pan-JAK inhibitor, 5-10 mg twice daily.

This clonotype was obtained from a human donor with alopecia areata. The starting material was CD8+ T cells sorted from blood, obtained around week 44, from a patient treated with tofacitinib. The chain couples TRBV5-6 to TRBJ1-5; 7 bases line up with TRBD1. CDR3 sequence: CASSSGQPNQPQHF. In DNA form, the CDR3 reads TGTGCCAGCAGCTCGGGACAGCCCAATCAGCCCCAGCATTTT.